The clone carrying this T cell receptor (beta chain) was observed many times. This CDR3 is also generated by other DNA sequences in the sample. TCRdb's table, derived via immunoSEQ multiplex PCR, lists solely in-frame clones and lacks some. The profile shows some 100,000 clones, more than 65% of them singletons. The source of the sample is a study of radiation and T cells in renal cell carcinoma. Sample time point: blood 4 weeks post-SBRT, at nephrectomy. The treatment: 15 Gy SBRT to primary tumor, nephrectomy 4 weeks later. Nephrectomy followed 15 Gy stereotactic body radiation by 4 weeks. The germline CDR1 and CDR2 sequences are KGHSH and LQKENI. CDR3 length: 13 residues. Trimming removed 2 bases from V and 2 bases from J, with 7 bases in between.

The chain recombines TRBV18 with TRBJ2-7; possibly TRBD1 for D (6 bases). Material: blood, obtained from a patient whose treatment included radiotherapy and nephrectomy. The TCR sequence derives from a man between 60 and 70 years old with renal cell carcinoma. This CDR3 is CASSPGQPYEQYF. The CDR3, as DNA: TGTGCCAGCTCACCAGGACAGCCCTACGAGCAGTACTTC.